This T cell receptor (beta chain) stems from a study of beta chain features in type 1 diabetes. Study-level findings and limits: All four CD4+ subsets of Type 1 diabetes patients contained TCRB CDR3s that were moderately but significantly shorter. Type 1 diabetes patients had VDJ junctions that carried fewer insertions and more deletions.

Expressed TCRB transcripts were sequenced, since all the RNA that had been isolated was reverse transcribed. Only in-frame clones appear in the TCRdb table, and some are missing; sequencing was by immunoSEQ multiplex PCR. The sample yields about 340,000 clones, about a tenth seen once. There was one heparinised blood draw per donor, averaging roughly 110 mL. By way of CD45RO/CCR7/CD25/CD127/CD95/CD27, the CD4+ regulatory, stem cell-like memory, central memory and naive cells were sorted. With respect to this clone: Its antigen is currently unknown.

The sequence derives from a man between 25 and 39 years old with type 1 diabetes. Sequencing was carried out using central memory CD4+ T cells from blood.

CDR3 in amino acids: CASSLADPYTEAFF. CDR3 sequence (DNA): TGCGCCAGCAGCTTGGCCGACCCCTACACTGAAGCTTTCTTT. J is TRBJ1-1 and V is TRBV5-1; D uncertain. This CDR3 spans 14 amino acids. V lost 0 bases to trimming and J lost 3 bases, with 9 bases between them. Germline CDR1 and CDR2: SGHRS and YFSETQ. Full variable domain (missing parts from reference TRBV5-1 and TRBJ1-1): KAGVTQTPRYLIKTRGQQVTLSCSPISGHRSVSWYQQTPGQGLQFLFEYFSETQRNKGNFPGRFSGRQFSNSRSEMNVSTLELGDSALYLCASSLADPYTEAFFGQGTRLTVV.